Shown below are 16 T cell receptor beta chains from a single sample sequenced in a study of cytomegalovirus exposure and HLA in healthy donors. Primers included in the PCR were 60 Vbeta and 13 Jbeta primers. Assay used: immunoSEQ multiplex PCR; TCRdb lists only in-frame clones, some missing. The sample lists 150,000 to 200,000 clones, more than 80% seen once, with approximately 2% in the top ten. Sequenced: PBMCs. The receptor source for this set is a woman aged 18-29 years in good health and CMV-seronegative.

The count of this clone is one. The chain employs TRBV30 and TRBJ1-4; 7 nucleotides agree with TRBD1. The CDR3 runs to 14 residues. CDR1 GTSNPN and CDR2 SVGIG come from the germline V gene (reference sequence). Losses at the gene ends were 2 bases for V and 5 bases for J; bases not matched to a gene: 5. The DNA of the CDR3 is TGTGCCTGGAGTCCTTGGACAGGAAATGAAAAACTGTTTTTT. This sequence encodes CAWSPWTGNEKLFF.

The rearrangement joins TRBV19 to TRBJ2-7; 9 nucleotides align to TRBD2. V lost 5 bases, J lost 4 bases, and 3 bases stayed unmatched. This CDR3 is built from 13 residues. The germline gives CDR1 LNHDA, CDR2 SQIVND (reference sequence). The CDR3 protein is CASSSTSGYEQYF. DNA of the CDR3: TGTGCCAGTAGTTCGACTAGCGGATACGAGCAGTACTTC.

The CDR3 bases are TGCGCCAGCAGCTTTACTAGCGGGGGTGGGAGTGAGCAGTTCTTC. This codes for CASSFTSGGGSEQFF. The chain combines TRBV5-1 with TRBJ2-1; 11 bases are a match to TRBD2. Unmatched junction bases numbered 7, after V lost 2 bases and J lost 9 bases. The CDR3 runs to 15 residues. Germline values: CDR1 SGHRS, CDR2 YFSETQ.

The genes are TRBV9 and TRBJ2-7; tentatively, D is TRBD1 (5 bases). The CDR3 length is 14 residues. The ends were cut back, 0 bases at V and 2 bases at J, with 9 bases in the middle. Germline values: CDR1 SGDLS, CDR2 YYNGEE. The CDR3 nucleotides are TGTGCCAGCAGCGTAGAAGGGGCCCCCTACGAGCAGTACTTC. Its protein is CASSVEGAPYEQYF.

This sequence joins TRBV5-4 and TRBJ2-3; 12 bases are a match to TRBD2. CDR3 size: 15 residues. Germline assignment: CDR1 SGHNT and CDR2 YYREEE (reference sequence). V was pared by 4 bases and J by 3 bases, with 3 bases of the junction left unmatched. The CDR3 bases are TGTGCCAGCAGCCTAGCGGGAGGGGGGACAGATACGCAGTATTTT. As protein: CASSLAGGGTDTQYF.

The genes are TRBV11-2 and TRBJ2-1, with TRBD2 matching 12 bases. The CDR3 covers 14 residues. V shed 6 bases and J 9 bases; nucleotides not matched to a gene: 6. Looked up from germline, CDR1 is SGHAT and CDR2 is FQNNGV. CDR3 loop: CASRASGGAIEQFF. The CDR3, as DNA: TGTGCCAGCAGAGCTAGCGGGGGGGCTATTGAGCAGTTCTTC.

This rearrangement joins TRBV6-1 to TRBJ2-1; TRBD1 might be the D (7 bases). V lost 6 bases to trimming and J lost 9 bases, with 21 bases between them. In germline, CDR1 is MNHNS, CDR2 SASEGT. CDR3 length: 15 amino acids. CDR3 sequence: CASRVRGVEVGEQFF. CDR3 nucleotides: TGTGCCAGCAGGGTCAGGGGGGTTGAGGTCGGTGAGCAGTTCTTC.

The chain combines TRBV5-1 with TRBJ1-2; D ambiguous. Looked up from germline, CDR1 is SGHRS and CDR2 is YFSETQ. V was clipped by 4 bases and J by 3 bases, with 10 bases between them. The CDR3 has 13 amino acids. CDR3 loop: CASSSDGDYGYTF. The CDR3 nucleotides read TGCGCCAGCAGCAGTGACGGAGACTATGGCTACACCTTC.

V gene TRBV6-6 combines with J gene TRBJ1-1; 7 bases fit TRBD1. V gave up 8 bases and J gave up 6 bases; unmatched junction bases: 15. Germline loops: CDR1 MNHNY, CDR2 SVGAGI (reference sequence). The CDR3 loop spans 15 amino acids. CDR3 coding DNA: TGTGCCAGCTTCCCGTTTCGGGACAGTCTCTCTGAAGCTTTCTTT. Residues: CASFPFRDSLSEAFF.

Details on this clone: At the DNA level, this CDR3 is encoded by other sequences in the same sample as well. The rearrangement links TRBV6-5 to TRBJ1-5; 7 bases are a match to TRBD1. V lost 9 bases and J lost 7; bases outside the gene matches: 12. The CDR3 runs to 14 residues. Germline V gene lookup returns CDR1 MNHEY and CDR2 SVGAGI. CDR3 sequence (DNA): TGTGCCAGTACCAGATACAGGGGTGAGCAGCCCCAGCATTTT. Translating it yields CASTRYRGEQPQHF.

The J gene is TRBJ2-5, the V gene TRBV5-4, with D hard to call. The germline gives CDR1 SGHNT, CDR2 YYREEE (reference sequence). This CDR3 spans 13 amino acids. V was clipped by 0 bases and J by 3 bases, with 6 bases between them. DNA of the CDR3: TGTGCCAGCAGCTTGGGCGCGAAAGAGACCCAGTACTTC. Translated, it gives CASSLGAKETQYF.

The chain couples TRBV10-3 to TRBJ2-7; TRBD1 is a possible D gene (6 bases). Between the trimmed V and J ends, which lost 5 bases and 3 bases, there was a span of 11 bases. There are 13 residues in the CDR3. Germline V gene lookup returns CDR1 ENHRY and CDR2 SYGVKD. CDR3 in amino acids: CAISRDKNYEQYF. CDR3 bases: TGTGCCATCAGTCGGGACAAAAACTACGAGCAGTACTTC.

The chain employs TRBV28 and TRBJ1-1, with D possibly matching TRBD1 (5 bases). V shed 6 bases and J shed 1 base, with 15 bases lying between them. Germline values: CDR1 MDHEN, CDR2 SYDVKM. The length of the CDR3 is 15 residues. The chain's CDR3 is CASSLLQVTNTEAFF. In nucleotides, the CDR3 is TGTGCCAGCAGCCTGCTACAGGTGACGAACACTGAAGCTTTCTTT.

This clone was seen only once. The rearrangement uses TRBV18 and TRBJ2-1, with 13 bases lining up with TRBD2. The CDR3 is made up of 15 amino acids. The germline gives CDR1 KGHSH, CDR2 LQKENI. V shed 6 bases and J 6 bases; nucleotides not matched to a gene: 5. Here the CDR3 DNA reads TGTGCCAGCTCGCAACTAGCGGGGGGGGTCAATGAGCAGTTCTTC. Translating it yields CASSQLAGGVNEQFF.

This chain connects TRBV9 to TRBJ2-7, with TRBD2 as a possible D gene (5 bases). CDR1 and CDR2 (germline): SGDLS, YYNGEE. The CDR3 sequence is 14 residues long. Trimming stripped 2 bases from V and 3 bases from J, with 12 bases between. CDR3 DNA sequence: TGTGCCAGCAGCGTCAGCGACTACCTCTACGAGCAGTACTTC. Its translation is CASSVSDYLYEQYF. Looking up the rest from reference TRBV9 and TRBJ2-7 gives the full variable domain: DSGVTQTPKHLITATGQRVTLRCSPRSGDLSVYWYQQSLDQGLQFLIQYYNGEERAKGNILERFSAQQFPDLHSELNLSSLELGDSALYFCASSVSDYLYEQYFGPGTRLTVT.

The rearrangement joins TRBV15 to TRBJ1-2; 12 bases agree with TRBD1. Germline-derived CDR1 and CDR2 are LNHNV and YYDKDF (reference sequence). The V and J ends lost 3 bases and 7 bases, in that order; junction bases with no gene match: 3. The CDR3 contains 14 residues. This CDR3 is CATSRGDRGPGYTF. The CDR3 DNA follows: TGTGCCACCAGCAGGGGGGACAGGGGGCCTGGCTACACCTTC.